This T cell receptor beta chain appears in the sequencing data of a study of shared clonotypes between healthy human individuals. Points from the study as a whole: Some naive CD4 clonotypes, roughly 5%, turned up in common across a few donors.

The CDR3 runs 12 residues. V gave up 1 base and J gave up 7 bases, with 11 bases separating them. CDR1 and CDR2 from the germline V gene are GTSNPN and SVGIG (reference sequence). The method was immunoSEQ multiplex PCR; TCRdb's version includes in-frame clones alone and lacks a portion of them. The sample has about 690,000 clones, 80% to 95% seen once; the top ten hold about 33%. As concerns this clone: Its specificity is unknown.

This rearrangement joins TRBV30 to TRBJ2-7, with D perhaps TRBD2 (5 bases). Sequenced: memory CD8+ T cells from PBMCs. Subset meaning: CD45RO+ cells pooled with CCR7-negative TemRA cells. This TCR came from a man aged 18-30 years in good health. Some clones in this sample may be carry-over from other donors' samples. The CDR3 nucleotides are TGTGCCTGGAGTGAGGCCTCGGGGGAGCAGTACTTC. Encoded protein: CAWSEASGEQYF.